This TCR beta chain is drawn from a study of blood T cell repertoires in COVID-19. At the level of the study: From T cells, B-cell-depleted T cells, or PBMCs came the material, which was cDNA or gDNA.

V was trimmed by 0 bases and J by 9 bases, leaving 8 bases between them. CDR1 MNHEY and CDR2 SVGEGT come from the germline V gene. CDR3 length equals 12 residues. The protocol was immunoSEQ multiplex PCR, while the TCRdb copy is restricted to in-frame clones and leaves out a portion. The repertoire holds around 76,000 clones, with roughly four fifths as singletons. The sequencing sample was made of peripheral blood. The chain is built from TRBV6-2 or TRBV6-3 and TRBJ1-1; tentative D call: TRBD1 (6 bases). The sequence was collected from a woman of 80 years or more with active or convalescent COVID-19. CDR3 amino acids: CASSYSRGKAFF. The DNA for the CDR3 is TGTGCCAGCAGTTACTCGAGGGGGAAAGCTTTCTTT.